This T cell receptor (beta chain) comes out of a study of control samples from healthy donors and cancer patients. V shed 6 bases, J shed 1 base, and the junction held 7 bases outside the gene matches. This CDR3 spans 16 amino acids. Germline V gene sequence: CDR1 SNHLY, CDR2 FYNNEI. The assay was immunoSEQ multiplex PCR, and TCRdb's table has in-frame clones only and misses some. The table shows some 210,000 clones, with 91% occurring only once. This sequence joins TRBV2 and TRBJ1-5; 9 bases fit TRBD1. The receptor's source is a man aged 25 to 40 in good health. Sequenced sample: blood. In DNA form, the CDR3 reads TGTGCCAGCAGCAAAAGGGGGACAGGGAGCAATCAGCCCCAGCATTTT. Amino acids: CASSKRGTGSNQPQHF. Combining the CDR3 with reference TRBV2 and TRBJ1-5 gives the whole variable domain EPEVTQTPSHQVTQMGQEVILRCVPISNHLYFYWYRQILGQKVEFLVSFYNNEISEKSEIFDDQFSVERPDGSNFTLKIRSTKLEDSAMYFCASSKRGTGSNQPQHFGDGTRLSIL.